The 29 T cell receptor beta chains reported below all come from one sample, sequenced in a study of blood T cells in healthy people across ages. Primed by a sample-barcoded 5' primer and a J-beta primer mix, a second PCR proceeded for about 6 to 12 cycles. TCRdb re-analysed the 5' RACE reads in MiXCR, keeping a single row per CDR3 protein. In the table there are 600,000 to 800,000 distinct CDR3 sequences, 45% to 60% of which are singletons. The sample taken for sequencing was blood. These receptors all come from a woman of 80 years or more in good health.

This chain links TRBV3-1 with TRBJ1-2; D is undetermined. In germline, CDR1 is LGHDT, CDR2 YNNKEL (reference sequence). V lost 4 bases to trimming and J lost 10 bases, with 13 bases between them. The CDR3 is 12 residues long. CDR3 amino acids: CASSLASGDYTF. In DNA, the CDR3 is TGTGCCAGCAGCCTCGCCAGCGGTGACTACACCTTC. The full variable domain, in which reference TRBV3-1 and TRBJ1-2 provide the parts outside the CDR3, is DTAVSQTPKYLVTQMGNDKSIKCEQNLGHDTMYWYKQDSKKFLKIMFSYNNKELIINETVPNRFSPKSPDKAHLNLHINSLELGDSAVYFCASSLASGDYTFGSGTRLTVV.

The chain couples TRBV5-5 to TRBJ2-4; 7 nucleotides agree with TRBD1. The closer fit of TRBJ2-7 to the DNA end suggests the J call may be wrong. Germline values: CDR1 SGHKS, CDR2 YYEKEE (reference sequence). The CDR3 spans 14 residues. CDR3 nucleotide sequence: TGTGCCAGCAGCCGGACAGGTTTGGCCTACGAGCAGTACTTC. Its translation is CASSRTGLAYEQYF.

The rearrangement uses TRBV20-1 and TRBJ2-3; D is ambiguous. Germline CDR1 reads DFQATT; CDR2 reads SNEGSKA (reference sequence). The V and J ends lost 3 bases and 6 bases respectively, with 16 bases between them. The CDR3 length is 14 residues. CDR3 nucleotide sequence: TGCAGTGCTAGTGAGGAGACATTCTCGGATACGCAGTATTTT. Its protein is CSASEETFSDTQYF.

CDR3 sequence: CSVETGGADYGYTF. CDR3 in DNA: TGCAGCGTGGAGACAGGGGGCGCGGACTATGGCTACACCTTC. The chain joins TRBV29-1 to TRBJ1-2, with 10 nucleotides matching TRBD1. This CDR3 has 14 residues. CDR1 is SQVTM, CDR2 ANQGSEA, per germline. With 6 bases clipped from V and 3 bases from J, the junction kept 7 bases outside the gene matches.

The chain couples TRBV11-2 to TRBJ2-3; no clear D. V lost 4 bases, J lost 1 base, and 12 bases lay in between. The V gene's germline CDR1 is SGHAT and CDR2 FQNNGV. CDR3 length: 15 residues. The CDR3 nucleotides read TGTGCCAGCAGCTCTCTCCAAGGGCGCACAGATACGCAGTATTTT. Its protein is CASSSLQGRTDTQYF.

The DNA for the CDR3 is TGCAGTGCGCGACGCCTAGCGGGAGAAGAGCAGTTCTTC. Translating it yields CSARRLAGEEQFF. V and J are TRBV20-1 and TRBJ2-1; 10 nucleotides match TRBD2. Germline V gives CDR1 DFQATT, CDR2 SNEGSKA (reference sequence). The CDR3 runs to 13 residues. J was trimmed by 10 bases and V by 6 bases; bases with no gene match: 9.

The chain couples TRBV20-1 to TRBJ2-5, with 10 nucleotides matching TRBD1. The length of the CDR3 is 16 residues. V lost 3 bases to trimming and J lost 5 bases; unmatched junction nucleotides: 12. Germline V gives CDR1 DFQATT, CDR2 SNEGSKA (reference sequence). CDR3 coding DNA: TGCAGTGCTAGGGATCCCGGGACAGGGGAATGGGAGACCCAGTACTTC. As protein: CSARDPGTGEWETQYF.

The chain employs TRBV6-5 and TRBJ2-7; D gene unclear. V lost 7 bases and J 3 bases, leaving 13 bases between the germline ends. From germline, CDR1 is MNHEY and CDR2 SVGAGI. This CDR3 region has 13 residues. CDR3 sequence reads: CASMGTPSYEQYF. For the CDR3, the DNA is TGTGCCAGCATGGGTACACCGAGCTACGAGCAGTACTTC.

The chain combines TRBV20-1 with TRBJ2-7, with 14 bases aligning to TRBD2. The CDR3 extends over 19 amino acids. The trim removed 0 bases at V and 3 bases at J, leaving 13 bases unmatched. From germline, CDR1 is DFQATT and CDR2 SNEGSKA (reference sequence). CDR3: CSARDLKVAGLAGDYEQYF. The CDR3 coding sequence is TGCAGTGCTAGAGATCTCAAGGTGGCGGGACTAGCGGGGGACTACGAGCAGTACTTC.

This chain joins TRBV28 and TRBJ2-4, with D possibly called TRBD1 or TRBD2 (5 bases each). Germline V gene data show CDR1 as MDHEN and CDR2 as SYDVKM. Trimming removed 6 bases at V and 7 bases at J, with 19 bases between. CDR3 size: 15 residues. The CDR3 reads CASRSPGQGGNIQYF. CDR3 DNA: TGTGCCAGCAGATCACCTGGGCAGGGCGGGAACATTCAGTACTTC.

The chain uses TRBV20-1 and TRBJ2-7; 9 positions agree with TRBD2. The V gene's germline CDR1 is DFQATT and CDR2 SNEGSKA (reference sequence). The CDR3 contains 15 residues. Unmatched junction bases numbered 8, after V lost 5 bases and J lost 0 bases. The CDR3 sequence is CSAASSGVSSYEQYF. The CDR3 DNA reads TGCAGTGCTGCTTCTAGCGGGGTTAGCTCCTACGAGCAGTACTTC.

The chain's CDR3 is CASSQVGVRGYNEQYF. CDR3 nucleotide sequence: TGCGCCAGCAGCCAAGTAGGAGTCCGGGGGTACAATGAGCAGTACTTC. The chain uses TRBV4-1 and TRBJ2-1; maybe TRBD2 (6 bases). Judging by the DNA end, TRBJ2-7 fits better; the J call may be wrong. The CDR3 covers 16 residues. Germline lookup yields CDR1 MGHRA and CDR2 YSYEKL.

This clonotype was recorded at least ten times. The chain employs TRBV28 and TRBJ2-5; 8 bases map to TRBD2. V lost 6 bases, J lost 8 bases, and 8 bases stayed unmatched. CDR3 length equals 13 residues. In germline, CDR1 is MDHEN, CDR2 SYDVKM. The CDR3 spells CASSLGGGRTQYF. CDR3 nucleotide sequence: TGTGCCAGCAGCCTCGGGGGGGGGCGAACCCAGTACTTC.

V and J are TRBV20-1 and TRBJ1-4, with D hard to call. The germline V gene encodes CDR1 DFQATT and CDR2 SNEGSKA (reference sequence). The CDR3 length is 13 residues. Trimming left V 7 bases short and J 3 bases short, with 12 bases between. CDR3 sequence reads: CSGAGRPNEKLFF. In DNA, the CDR3 is TGCAGTGGGGCGGGCAGACCTAATGAAAAACTGTTTTTT.

This clonotype was seen a few times. The gene calls are TRBV4-1 and TRBJ2-7, with a tentative D call TRBD1 (5 bases). The ends were cut back, 1 base at V and 0 bases at J, with 19 bases in the middle. Germline V gene lookup returns CDR1 MGHRA and CDR2 YSYEKL. The CDR3 has 18 amino acids. CDR3 in amino acids: CASSQVRFDSTSSYEQYF. The CDR3 nucleotides are TGCGCCAGCAGCCAAGTCAGATTTGACAGTACTTCCTCCTACGAGCAGTACTTC.

V gene TRBV6-4 combines with J gene TRBJ2-1, with 9 bases aligning to TRBD2. Germline assignment: CDR1 MRHNA and CDR2 SNTAGT. The CDR3 contains 14 residues. V was clipped by 0 bases and J by 6 bases; unmatched bases: 0. The CDR3 sequence: CASSDSRGGNEQFF. CDR3 bases: TGTGCCAGCAGTGACTCGCGGGGGGGCAATGAGCAGTTCTTC.

The CDR3, as DNA: TGCGCCAGCAGCCACCGGGGGTCCTACTCCTACAATGAGCAGTTCTTC. The encoded protein is CASSHRGSYSYNEQFF. The chain has TRBV4-3 and TRBJ2-1; possibly TRBD2 for D (6 bases). Trimming pared 3 bases from V and 0 bases from J, leaving 12 bases between. The CDR3 has 16 residues. Germline V gene lookup returns CDR1 LGHNA and CDR2 YSLEER.

The chain carries TRBV3-1 and TRBJ2-5; 8 nucleotides align to TRBD2. This CDR3 has 16 residues. Germline CDR1 reads LGHDT; CDR2 reads YNNKEL (reference sequence). The trim removed 3 bases at V and 3 bases at J, leaving 9 bases unmatched. The chain's CDR3 is CASSHPLSGVEETQYF. The CDR3 DNA reads TGTGCCAGCAGCCACCCTCTTAGCGGGGTAGAAGAGACCCAGTACTTC.

The V gene is TRBV3-1, the J gene TRBJ2-3; no reliable D call. CDR3 length: 14 residues. Trimming left V 1 base short and J 3 bases short, with 8 bases between. Germline V gives CDR1 LGHDT, CDR2 YNNKEL (reference sequence). The CDR3 sequence: CASSQGGWTDTQYF. CDR3 bases: TGTGCCAGCAGCCAAGGGGGTTGGACAGATACGCAGTATTTT.

The gene calls are TRBV18 and TRBJ1-1; D ambiguous. The V end was cut by 6 bases, the J end by 3 bases, with 17 bases between. The CDR3 covers 15 residues. Germline CDR1 and CDR2: KGHSH and LQKENI. The CDR3 loop reads CASSPRTLRDTEAFF. DNA of the CDR3: TGTGCCAGCTCTCCTCGAACTCTAAGGGACACTGAAGCTTTCTTT.

This clonotype appeared once. This may be a read error: a much more frequent sequence differs by one nucleotide. This chain joins TRBV20-1 and TRBJ1-6; D is unclear. The CDR3 runs 18 residues. CDR1 DFQATT and CDR2 SNEGSKA come from the germline V gene (reference sequence). The ends were cut back, 2 bases at V and 8 bases at J, with 25 bases in the middle. The CDR3 DNA sequence: TGCAGTGCTAGACGTCTCACGAGTCAGACGTTGGGGTATTCACCCCTCCACTTT. Translating gives CSARRLTSQTLGYSPLHF.

This clonotype was counted between two and nine times. The chain joins TRBV27 to TRBJ1-4; TRBD1 is a possible D gene (5 bases). V lost 5 bases, J lost 2 bases, and 12 bases lay in between. The CDR3 sequence is 15 residues long. Germline assignment: CDR1 MNHEY and CDR2 SMNVEV (reference sequence). For the CDR3, the DNA is TGTGCCAGCAGTCCCACGGGGGTGACTAATGAAAAACTGTTTTTT. Protein sequence: CASSPTGVTNEKLFF. The variable domain in full, with the rest retrieved from reference TRBV27 and TRBJ1-4, is EAQVTQNPRYLITVTGKKLTVTCSQNMNHEYMSWYRQDPGLGLRQIYYSMNVEVTDKGDVPEGYKVSRKEKRNFPLILESPSPNQTSLYFCASSPTGVTNEKLFFGSGTQLSVL.

The chain links TRBV28 to TRBJ2-1; D might be TRBD1 (6 bases). The CDR3 covers 11 residues. With 2 bases removed from V and 12 bases from J, the gap between germline ends came to 8 bases. CDR1 MDHEN and CDR2 SYDVKM come from the germline V gene. The CDR3 reads CASSLGGVQFF. CDR3 DNA sequence: TGTGCCAGCAGTTTAGGGGGCGTGCAGTTCTTC.

Comments on this clonotype: An end of the junction does not agree with germline; a read error may underlie this. The gene calls are TRBV7-7 and TRBJ2-5; 7 nucleotides line up with TRBD2. There are 16 residues in the CDR3. Germline-derived CDR1 and CDR2 are SSHAT and FNYEAQ (reference sequence). In nucleotides, the CDR3 is TGTGCTAGCAGCCCCACGGGGGGAGTAACCTACAATGAGCAGTACTTC. Protein sequence: CASSPTGGVTYNEQYF.

The chain joins TRBV7-9 to TRBJ1-2, with D uncertain. The ends were cut back, 8 bases at V and 5 bases at J, with 9 bases in the middle. The CDR3 consists of 11 residues. CDR1 and CDR2 (germline): SEHNR, FQNEAQ (reference sequence). The CDR3 region has the DNA TGTGCCAGCGGCATAGGGTATGGCTACACCTTC. This translates into CASGIGYGYTF.

The chain has TRBV6-6 and TRBJ2-3; TRBD2 matches 14 bases. The CDR3 contains 14 residues. CDR1 and CDR2 (germline): MNHNY, SVGAGI (reference sequence). Unmatched junction bases numbered 5, after V lost 11 bases and J lost 4 bases. The CDR3 spells CAVGTSGGSDTQYF. DNA for the CDR3: TGTGCCGTTGGGACTAGCGGGGGCTCAGATACGCAGTATTTT.

As for this clonotype: At one boundary the junction diverges from the germline segment, which might be a read error. The chain employs TRBV5-6 and TRBJ1-1; D remains unclear. The germline V gene has CDR1 SGHDT and CDR2 YYEEEE. This CDR3 is built from 14 residues. Here the CDR3 DNA reads TGTGGCAGCTTGGGCACTAGAGCGAACACTGAAGCTTTCTTT. It yields the protein CGSLGTRANTEAFF.

This sequence joins TRBV5-1 and TRBJ1-1, with 7 bases that match TRBD1. CDR3 length: 12 amino acids. V lost 4 bases and J lost 10; bases outside the gene matches: 7. Germline values: CDR1 SGHRS, CDR2 YFSETQ. The CDR3, as DNA: TGCGCCAGCAGCCTACAGGGGATTGGAGCTTTCTTT. The encoded protein is CASSLQGIGAFF. Complete variable domain (other parts from reference TRBV5-1 and TRBJ1-1): KAGVTQTPRYLIKTRGQQVTLSCSPISGHRSVSWYQQTPGQGLQFLFEYFSETQRNKGNFPGRFSGRQFSNSRSEMNVSTLELGDSALYLCASSLQGIGAFFGQGTRLTVV.

J is TRBJ1-2 and V is TRBV20-1; D is possibly TRBD1 (5 bases). With 1 base removed from V and 6 bases from J, the gap between germline ends came to 9 bases. CDR1 is DFQATT and CDR2 is SNEGSKA in the germline V gene (reference sequence). The CDR3 has 12 amino acids. CDR3 bases: TGCAGTGCTAGAGGGGCAGGGCATGGCTACACCTTC. It specifies CSARGAGHGYTF.